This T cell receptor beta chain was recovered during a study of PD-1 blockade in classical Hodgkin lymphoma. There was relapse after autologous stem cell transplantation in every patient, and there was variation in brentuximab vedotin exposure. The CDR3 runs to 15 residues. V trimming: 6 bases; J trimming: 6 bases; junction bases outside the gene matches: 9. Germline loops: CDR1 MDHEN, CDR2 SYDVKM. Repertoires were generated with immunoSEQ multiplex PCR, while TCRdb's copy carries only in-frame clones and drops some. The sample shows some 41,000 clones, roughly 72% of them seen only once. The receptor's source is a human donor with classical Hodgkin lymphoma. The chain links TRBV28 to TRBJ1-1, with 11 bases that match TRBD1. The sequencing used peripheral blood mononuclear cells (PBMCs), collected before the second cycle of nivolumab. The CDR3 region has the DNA TGTGCCAGCAGGATTACCCTGGGACAGGGGGCTGAAGCTTTCTTT. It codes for CASRITLGQGAEAFF.